This T cell receptor (beta chain) was captured in a study of shared clonotypes between healthy human individuals. The protocol was immunoSEQ multiplex PCR, while the TCRdb copy is restricted to in-frame clones and leaves out a portion. The data hold fewer than 200,000 clones, with approximately 61% observed a single time. Trimming pared 5 bases from V and 3 bases from J, leaving 9 bases between. In germline, CDR1 is SQVTM, CDR2 ANQGSEA. The CDR3 runs to 12 residues. Sequenced sample: memory CD4+ T cells sorted from blood. Described subset: CD45RA-negative fraction. This sequence originates from a man aged 25 to 45 in good health. The genes are TRBV29-1 and TRBJ2-3; D gene uncertain. Here the CDR3 DNA reads TGCAGCGTTTCCCACGGGACAGATACGCAGTATTTT. Translated: CSVSHGTDTQYF.